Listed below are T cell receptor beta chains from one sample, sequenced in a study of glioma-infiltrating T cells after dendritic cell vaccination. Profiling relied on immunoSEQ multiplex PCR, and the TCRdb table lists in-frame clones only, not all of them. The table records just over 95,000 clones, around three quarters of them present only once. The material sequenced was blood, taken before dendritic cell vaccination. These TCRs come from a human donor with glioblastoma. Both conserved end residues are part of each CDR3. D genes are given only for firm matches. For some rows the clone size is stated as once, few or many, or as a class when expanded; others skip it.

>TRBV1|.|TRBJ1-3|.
CTSSQYSPITGNTIYF
TGCACCAGCAGCCAGTACTCACCGATAACTGGAAACACCATATATTTT
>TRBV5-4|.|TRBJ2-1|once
CASSLDRYNEQFF
TGTGCCAGCAGCTTGGATCGTTACAATGAGCAGTTCTTC
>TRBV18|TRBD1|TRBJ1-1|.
CASSPSNRGYTEAFF
TGTGCCAGCTCACCCTCGAACAGGGGTTACACTGAAGCTTTCTTT
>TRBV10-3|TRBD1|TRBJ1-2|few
CAISEGTGGSYGYTF
TGTGCCATCAGTGAGGGGACAGGGGGCAGCTATGGCTACACCTTC
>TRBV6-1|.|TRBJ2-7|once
CASNPSFSYEQYF
TGTGCCAGCAATCCTAGTTTCTCCTACGAGCAGTACTTC
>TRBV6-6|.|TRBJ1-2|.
CASSYSTRAHGYTF
TGTGCCAGCAGTTACTCGACGAGGGCCCATGGCTACACCTTC
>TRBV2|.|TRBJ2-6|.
CASRYSSGANVLTF
TGTGCCAGCAGATACAGCTCTGGGGCCAACGTCCTGACTTTC
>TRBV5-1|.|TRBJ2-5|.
CASSFSGTQQETQYF
TGCGCCAGCAGCTTTTCCGGGACTCAGCAGGAGACCCAGTACTTC
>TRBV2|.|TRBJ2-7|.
CASSDYYEQYF
TGTGCCAGCAGTGACTACTACGAGCAGTACTTC
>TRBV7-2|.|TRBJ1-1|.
CASSLDRDTEAFF
TGTGCCAGCAGCTTAGACAGGGACACTGAAGCTTTCTTT
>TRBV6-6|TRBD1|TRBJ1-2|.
CASSPAPRTGGGYTF
TGTGCCAGCAGCCCAGCCCCTCGGACAGGGGGTGGCTACACCTTC
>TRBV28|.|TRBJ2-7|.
CASTQWGGRDHEQYF
TGTGCCAGCACCCAATGGGGGGGGCGCGATCACGAGCAGTACTTC
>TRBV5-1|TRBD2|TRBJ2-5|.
CASSLSGISVETQYF
TGCGCCAGCAGCCTCAGCGGGATTTCTGTAGAGACCCAGTACTTC
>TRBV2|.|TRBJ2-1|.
CASSYKRVSYNEQFF
TGTGCCAGCAGTTATAAGCGGGTCTCCTACAATGAGCAGTTCTTC
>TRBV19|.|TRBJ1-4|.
CASSGTQGMGEKLFF
TGTGCCAGTAGTGGGACACAGGGAATGGGTGAAAAACTGTTTTTT
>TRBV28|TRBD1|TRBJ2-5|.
CASSYRDRGRETQYF
TGTGCCAGCAGTTACCGGGACAGGGGGCGGGAGACCCAGTACTTC
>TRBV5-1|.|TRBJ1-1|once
CASSYIRGPLGEAFF
TGCGCCAGCAGTTATATCAGGGGACCCCTAGGAGAAGCTTTCTTT
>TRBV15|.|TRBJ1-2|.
CATSRGHGRTF
TGTGCCACCAGCAGGGGACACGGCCGCACCTTC
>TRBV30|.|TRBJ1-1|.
CAWSKLANTEAFF
TGTGCCTGGAGTAAACTCGCCAACACTGAAGCTTTCTTT
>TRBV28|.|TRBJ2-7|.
CASTLGGASFEQYF
TGTGCCAGCACCTTAGGGGGGGCATCGTTCGAGCAGTACTTC
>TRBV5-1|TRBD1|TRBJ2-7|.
CASSLARDRGVYEQYF
TGCGCCAGCAGCTTGGCTCGGGACAGGGGTGTGTACGAGCAGTACTTC
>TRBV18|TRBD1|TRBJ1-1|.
CASSSDNRGLTEAFF
TGTGCCAGCTCATCCGACAACAGGGGTCTCACTGAAGCTTTCTTT
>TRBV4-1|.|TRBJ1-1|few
CASSQLPGRNTEAFF
TGCGCCAGCAGCCAACTCCCCGGGAGGAACACTGAAGCTTTCTTT
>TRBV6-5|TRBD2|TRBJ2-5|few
CASSYRRGGRQETQYF
TGTGCCAGCAGTTATCGCCGGGGAGGGAGGCAAGAGACCCAGTACTTC